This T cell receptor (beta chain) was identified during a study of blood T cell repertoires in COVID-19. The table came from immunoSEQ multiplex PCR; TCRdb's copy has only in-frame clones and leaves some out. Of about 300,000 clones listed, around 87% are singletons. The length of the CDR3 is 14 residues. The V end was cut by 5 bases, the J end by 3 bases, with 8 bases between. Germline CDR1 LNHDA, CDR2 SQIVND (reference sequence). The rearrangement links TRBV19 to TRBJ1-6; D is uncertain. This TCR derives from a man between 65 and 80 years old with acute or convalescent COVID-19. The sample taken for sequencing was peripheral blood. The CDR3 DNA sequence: TGTGCCAGTAGTCAACAGATCTATAATTCACCCCTCCACTTT. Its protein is CASSQQIYNSPLHF.